This T cell receptor (beta chain) was sequenced for a study of human T cells and chemical hapten exposure. Trimming removed 4 bases at V and 5 bases at J, with 14 bases between. Germline lookup yields CDR1 KGHDR and CDR2 SFDVKD. The CDR3 covers 15 residues. The sample's time point: patch test 2, 6 weeks after DPC sensitization. This sample's treatment: therapeutic diphenylcyclopropenone sensitization with weekly scalp DPC. One entry per CDR3 protein, called by TCRdb with MiXCR from the RACE reads. The sample consists of about 400,000 distinct CDR3 sequences, around 6% of them appearing once. This rearrangement joins TRBV24-1 to TRBJ1-5; D is ambiguous. This sequence was found in a woman between 18 and 29 years old with alopecia areata. Some clones in this sample may be carry-over from other donors' samples. This material consisted of whole blood, taken in connection with sensitization to the hapten diphenylcyclopropenone (DPC). CDR3 nucleotides: TGTGCCACCAGTGAAGTACATGGGAAGGATCAGCCCCAGCATTTT. Amino acid sequence: CATSEVHGKDQPQHF.